The rows below give T cell receptor beta chains drawn from one sample of a study of Graves' ophthalmopathy and Graves' hyperthyroidism. TCRdb called the multiplex PCR reads again in MiXCR, with one record for every CDR3 protein. The sample holds a few hundred thousand distinct CDR3 sequences, 15% to 20% seen once. Sequencing was done on a sample of peripheral blood. These receptors came from an adult woman with stable Graves' hyperthyroidism. CDR3s include the opening cysteine and the closing phenylalanine or tryptophan. D genes are given only for firm matches. Clone size is given for some rows only: seen once, a few or many times, or a class if the clone is expanded.

CDR3 | DNA | V | D | J | size
CASRPDRHHGYTF | TGTGCCAGCAGGCCGGACAGACACCATGGCTACACCTTC | TRBV6-2/TRBV6-3 | NA | TRBJ1-2 | many
CSARRQGVSNQPQHF | TGCAGTGCACGTAGACAGGGTGTAAGCAATCAGCCCCAGCATTTT | TRBV20-1 | TRBD1 | TRBJ1-5 | many
CASSWSQAQNTEAFF | TGTGCCAGCAGTTGGTCGCAGGCCCAGAACACTGAAGCTTTCTTT | TRBV6-5 | NA | TRBJ1-1 | NA
CASSIEGFGPKETQYF | TGTGCCAGTAGTATAGAGGGGTTTGGACCTAAAGAGACCCAGTACTTC | TRBV19 | NA | TRBJ2-5 | many
CATSRGVLNTGELFF | TGTGCCACCTCCCGGGGAGTACTGAACACCGGGGAGCTGTTTTTT | TRBV12-3/TRBV12-4 | NA | TRBJ2-2 | few
CASSIGHLSNQPQHF | TGTGCCAGTAGTATTGGACATCTTAGCAATCAGCCCCAGCATTTT | TRBV19 | NA | TRBJ1-5 | NA
CASSSHRRDGYEQYF | TGTGCCAGCAGTTCTCACCGCCGGGACGGCTACGAGCAGTACTTC | TRBV6-5 | NA | TRBJ2-7 | many
CASSLWDRAGELFF | TGTGCCAGCAGTTTATGGGACAGGGCCGGGGAGCTGTTTTTT | TRBV12-3/TRBV12-4 | TRBD1 | TRBJ2-2 | many
CSARTGAGELFF | TGCAGTGCGAGGACAGGGGCCGGGGAGCTGTTTTTT | TRBV20-1 | TRBD1 | TRBJ2-2 | many
CSARVEGLDYYEQYF | TGCAGTGCTAGAGTGGAGGGACTAGATTACTACGAGCAGTACTTC | TRBV20-1 | TRBD2 | TRBJ2-7 | many
CASSLGRERMNTEAFF | TGTGCCAGCAGTTTAGGCAGGGAGCGAATGAACACTGAAGCTTTCTTT | TRBV28 | NA | TRBJ1-1 | many
CASSPQVGTDTQYF | TGTGCCAGCAGCCCCCAAGTGGGCACAGATACGCAGTATTTT | TRBV7-3 | NA | TRBJ2-3 | few
CASSPRGRNTGELFF | TGTGCCAGCAGCCCGAGGGGGCGGAACACCGGGGAGCTGTTTTTT | TRBV3-1 | TRBD1 | TRBJ2-2 | few
CASSGRDRKYYEQYF | TGTGCCAGCAGTGGACGGGACAGAAAATACTACGAGCAGTACTTC | TRBV25-1 | TRBD1 | TRBJ2-7 | NA
CASSPLLRLSGNTIYF | TGTGCCAGCTCACCCCTACTGCGCCTCTCTGGAAACACCATATATTTT | TRBV18 | NA | TRBJ1-3 | few
CASKMTGSNTEAFF | TGTGCCAGCAAGATGACAGGATCGAACACTGAAGCTTTCTTT | TRBV6-1 | NA | TRBJ1-1 | many
CASSIDLYRWDGYTF | TGTGCCAGTAGTATAGATCTGTACAGGTGGGATGGCTACACCTTC | TRBV19 | NA | TRBJ1-2 | many
CASSPLDRGRDQPQHF | TGTGCCAGCAGTCCTCTCGACAGGGGGCGAGATCAGCCCCAGCATTTT | TRBV27 | TRBD1 | TRBJ1-5 | many
CASSFSRKTGGSNTEAFF | TGCGCCAGCAGCTTTTCTCGGAAGACAGGGGGTTCGAACACTGAAGCTTTCTTT | TRBV5-1 | TRBD1 | TRBJ1-1 | many
CASSLIWTGPDGYTF | TGTGCCAGCAGCTTAATCTGGACAGGGCCTGATGGCTACACCTTC | TRBV11-2 | TRBD1 | TRBJ1-2 | many
CASSLGLGGYEQYF | TGTGCCAGCAGCTTAGGCCTAGGGGGGTACGAGCAGTACTTC | TRBV7-2 | NA | TRBJ2-7 | many
CASSSKRDINYEQYF | TGTGCCAGCAGTTCAAAGAGGGACATAAACTACGAGCAGTACTTC | TRBV6-2/TRBV6-3 | NA | TRBJ2-7 | many
CASSEGNIQYF | TGTGCCAGCAGTGAGGGAAACATTCAGTACTTC | TRBV2 | NA | TRBJ2-4 | many
CASSQLLLSGRAVNEQYF | TGCGCCAGCAGCCAACTACTCCTTAGCGGGAGGGCGGTCAACGAGCAGTACTTC | TRBV4-1 | TRBD2 | TRBJ2-7 | many
CASSPLIGQGARGYTF | TGTGCCAGCAGTCCTCTGATAGGACAGGGGGCGAGAGGCTACACCTTC | TRBV6-1 | TRBD1 | TRBJ1-2 | many
CASTIGRGNTEAFF | TGTGCCAGTACCATAGGGAGGGGGAACACTGAAGCTTTCTTT | TRBV19 | NA | TRBJ1-1 | many
CASSGQAPEVHGYTF | TGTGCCAGCAGCGGGCAGGCGCCCGAGGTTCATGGCTACACCTTC | TRBV6-1 | NA | TRBJ1-2 | NA
CASSLRQGGIYGYTF | TGTGCCAGCAGCTTACGCCAGGGAGGGATCTATGGCTACACCTTC | TRBV7-9 | NA | TRBJ1-2 | many
CASSHGTSGSTDTQYF | TGTGCCAGCAGCCACGGGACTAGCGGGAGTACGGATACGCAGTATTTT | TRBV28 | TRBD2 | TRBJ2-3 | many
CASSSTGVESSYEQYF | TGTGCCAGCAGTTCAACAGGTGTAGAGAGCTCCTACGAGCAGTACTTC | TRBV6-5 | NA | TRBJ2-7 | many
CASSLRASRDEQYF | TGTGCCAGCAGCCTCAGGGCGTCCCGGGACGAGCAGTACTTC | TRBV11-2 | NA | TRBJ2-7 | many
CASSLSGIGETQYF | TGTGCCAGCAGCTTATCGGGGATAGGGGAGACCCAGTACTTC | TRBV11-2 | NA | TRBJ2-5 | many
CASSLSLGLAGAYEQYF | TGTGCCAGCAGCTTATCCCTGGGACTAGCGGGAGCCTACGAGCAGTACTTC | TRBV11-2 | TRBD2 | TRBJ2-7 | many
CASRLTAGDRAVNTEAFF | TGTGCCAGCAGACTCACGGCGGGGGACAGGGCAGTGAACACTGAAGCTTTCTTT | TRBV6-5 | TRBD1 | TRBJ1-1 | many
CASSIDHLNTEAFF | TGTGCCAGTAGTATAGACCACTTGAACACTGAAGCTTTCTTT | TRBV19 | NA | TRBJ1-1 | many
CASRSTGTDAYEQYF | TGTGCCAGCAGATCCACCGGGACTGACGCCTACGAGCAGTACTTC | TRBV13 | NA | TRBJ2-7 | many
CASSFFRGEAFF | TGTGCCAGCAGTTTCTTTAGGGGTGAAGCTTTCTTT | TRBV28 | NA | TRBJ1-1 | many
CASRGPGDSNQPQHF | TGTGCCAGTAGGGGGCCTGGGGATAGCAATCAGCCCCAGCATTTT | TRBV19 | NA | TRBJ1-5 | NA
CASSLEVDTEAFF | TGTGCCAGTAGCCTAGAGGTTGACACTGAAGCTTTCTTT | TRBV19 | NA | TRBJ1-1 | many
CASRGAPGEQYF | TGTGCCAGCAGGGGGGCCCCGGGGGAGCAGTACTTC | TRBV2 | NA | TRBJ2-7 | many
CASSIWGGSYEQYF | TGTGCCAGTAGTATATGGGGGGGCTCCTACGAGCAGTACTTC | TRBV19 | TRBD2 | TRBJ2-7 | many
CASSPRTPRETQYF | TGTGCCAGCAGTCCACGGACACCGCGAGAGACCCAGTACTTC | TRBV2 | NA | TRBJ2-5 | many
CASMKGTETQYF | TGTGCCAGCATGAAGGGCACAGAGACCCAGTACTTC | TRBV2 | NA | TRBJ2-5 | many
CASSLPTGIQPQHF | TGTGCCAGTAGTCTCCCGACAGGGATTCAGCCCCAGCATTTT | TRBV19 | TRBD1 | TRBJ1-5 | NA
CSVEDPVQGGNYGYTF | TGCAGCGTTGAAGATCCAGTCCAGGGGGGAAACTATGGCTACACCTTC | TRBV29-1 | TRBD1 | TRBJ1-2 | many
CASSVMAVGAGEQYF | TGTGCCAGCAGCGTAATGGCGGTGGGAGCGGGCGAGCAGTACTTC | TRBV9 | NA | TRBJ2-7 | many
CAGGSGPNTEAFF | TGTGCCGGAGGCTCGGGGCCGAACACTGAAGCTTTCTTT | TRBV27 | NA | TRBJ1-1 | NA
CASSFLSAAGRSEQYF | TGTGCCAGCAGTTTCCTCTCAGCGGCAGGGCGGAGCGAGCAGTACTTC | TRBV12-3/TRBV12-4 | NA | TRBJ2-7 | NA
CASSLGGVAGELFF | TGTGCCAGCAGCTTAGGGGGAGTAGCCGGGGAGCTGTTTTTT | TRBV7-2 | NA | TRBJ2-2 | many